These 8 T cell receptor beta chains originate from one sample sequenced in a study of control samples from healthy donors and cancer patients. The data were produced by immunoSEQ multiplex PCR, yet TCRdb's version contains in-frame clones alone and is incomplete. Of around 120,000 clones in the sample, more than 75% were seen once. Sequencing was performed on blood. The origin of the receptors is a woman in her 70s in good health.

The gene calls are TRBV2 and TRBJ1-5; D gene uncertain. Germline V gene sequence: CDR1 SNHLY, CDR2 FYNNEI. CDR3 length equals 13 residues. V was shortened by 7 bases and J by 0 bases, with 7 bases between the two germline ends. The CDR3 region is CASTFYSNQPQHF. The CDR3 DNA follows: TGTGCCAGCACGTTTTATAGCAATCAGCCCCAGCATTTT.

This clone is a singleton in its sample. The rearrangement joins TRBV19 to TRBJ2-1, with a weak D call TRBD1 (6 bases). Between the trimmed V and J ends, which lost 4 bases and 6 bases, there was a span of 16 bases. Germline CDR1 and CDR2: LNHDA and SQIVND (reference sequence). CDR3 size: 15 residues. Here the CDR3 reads CASSTGQLIRNEQFF. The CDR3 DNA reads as TGTGCCAGTAGTACTGGACAGCTAATTCGCAATGAGCAGTTCTTC.

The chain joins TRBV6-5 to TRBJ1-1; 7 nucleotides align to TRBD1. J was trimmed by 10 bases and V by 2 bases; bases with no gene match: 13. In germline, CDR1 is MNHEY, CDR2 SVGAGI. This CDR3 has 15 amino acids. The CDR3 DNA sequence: TGTGCCAGCAGTTACAGCGTGTCAGGGGGTAGGGCAGCTTTCTTT. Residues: CASSYSVSGGRAAFF.

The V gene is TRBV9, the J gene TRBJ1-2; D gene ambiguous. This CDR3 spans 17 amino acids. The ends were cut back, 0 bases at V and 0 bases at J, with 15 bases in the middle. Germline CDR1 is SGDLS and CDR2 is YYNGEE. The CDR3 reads CASSVDSSVGPNYGYTF. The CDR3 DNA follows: TGTGCCAGCAGCGTAGATTCGAGTGTTGGACCTAACTATGGCTACACCTTC.

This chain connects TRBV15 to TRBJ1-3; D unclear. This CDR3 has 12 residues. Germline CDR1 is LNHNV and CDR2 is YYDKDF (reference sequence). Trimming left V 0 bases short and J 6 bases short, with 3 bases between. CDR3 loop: CATSRDVNTIYF. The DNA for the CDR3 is TGTGCCACCAGCAGAGACGTAAACACCATATATTTT.

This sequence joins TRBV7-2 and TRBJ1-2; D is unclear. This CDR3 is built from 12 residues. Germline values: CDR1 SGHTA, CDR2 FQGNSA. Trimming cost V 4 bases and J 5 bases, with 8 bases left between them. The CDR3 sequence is CASSSRDYGYTF. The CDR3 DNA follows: TGTGCCAGCAGCTCGAGGGATTATGGCTACACCTTC.

The CDR3 protein is CASIREADGYEQYF. In DNA form, the CDR3 reads TGTGCCAGCATCCGGGAGGCAGACGGCTACGAGCAGTACTTC. V gene TRBV6-5 combines with J gene TRBJ2-7; 7 nucleotides agree with TRBD2. The CDR3 loop spans 14 amino acids. V was pared by 7 bases and J by 3 bases, with 9 bases of the junction left unmatched. Germline CDR1 reads MNHEY; CDR2 reads SVGAGI.

The CDR3 region is CASSVSGTISPLHF. In DNA, the CDR3 is TGTGCCAGCAGCGTCTCCGGGACGATCTCACCCCTCCACTTT. The V and J genes are TRBV9 and TRBJ1-6; possible D gene TRBD1, 5 bases. Per germline, CDR1 SGDLS and CDR2 YYNGEE. The CDR3 loop spans 14 amino acids. Trimming shortened V by 2 bases and J by 10 bases, and 13 bases separated the two germline ends. The whole variable domain, filled in from reference TRBV9 and TRBJ1-6, reads DSGVTQTPKHLITATGQRVTLRCSPRSGDLSVYWYQQSLDQGLQFLIQYYNGEERAKGNILERFSAQQFPDLHSELNLSSLELGDSALYFCASSVSGTISPLHFGNGTRLTVT.